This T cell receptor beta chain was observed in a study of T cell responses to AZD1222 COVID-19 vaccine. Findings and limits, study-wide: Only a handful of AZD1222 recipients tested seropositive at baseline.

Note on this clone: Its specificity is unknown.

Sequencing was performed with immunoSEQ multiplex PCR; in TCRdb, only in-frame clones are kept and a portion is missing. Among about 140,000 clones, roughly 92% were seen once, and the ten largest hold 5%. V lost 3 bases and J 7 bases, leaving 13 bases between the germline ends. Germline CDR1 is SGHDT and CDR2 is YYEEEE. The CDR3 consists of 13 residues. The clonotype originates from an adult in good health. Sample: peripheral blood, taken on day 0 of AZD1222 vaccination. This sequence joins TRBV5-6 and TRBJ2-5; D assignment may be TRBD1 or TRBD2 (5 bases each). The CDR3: CASSSPGASTQYF. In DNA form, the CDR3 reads TGTGCCAGCAGCTCTCCCGGGGCTTCGACCCAGTACTTC.